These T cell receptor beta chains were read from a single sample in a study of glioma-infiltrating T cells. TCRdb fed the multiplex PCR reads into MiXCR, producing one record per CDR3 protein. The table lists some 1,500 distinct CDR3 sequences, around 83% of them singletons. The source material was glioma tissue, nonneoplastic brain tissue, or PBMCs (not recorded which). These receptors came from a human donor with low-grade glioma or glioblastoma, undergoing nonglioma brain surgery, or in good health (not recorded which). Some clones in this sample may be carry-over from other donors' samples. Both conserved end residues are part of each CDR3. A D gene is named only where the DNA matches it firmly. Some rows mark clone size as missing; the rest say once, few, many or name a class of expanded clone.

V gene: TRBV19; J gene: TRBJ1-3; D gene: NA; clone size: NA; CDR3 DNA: TGTGCCAGCAGCTTAGATCCGACAACCCCTGGAAACACCATATATTTT; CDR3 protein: CASSLDPTTPGNTIYF
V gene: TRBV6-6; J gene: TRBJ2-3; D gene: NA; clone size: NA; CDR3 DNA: TGTGCCAGCAGTTACTCGGGACGGAGCACAGATACGCAGTATTTT; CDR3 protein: CASSYSGRSTDTQYF
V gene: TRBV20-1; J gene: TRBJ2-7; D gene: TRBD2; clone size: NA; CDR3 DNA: TGCAGTGCTAGCGGGGGGACCAAAGAGCAGTACTTC; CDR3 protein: CSASGGTKEQYF
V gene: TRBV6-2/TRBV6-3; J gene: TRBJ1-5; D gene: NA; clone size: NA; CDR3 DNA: TGTGCCAGCAGAAGTTTATTGGGGGGAGGCCAGCCCCAGCATTTT; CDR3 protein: CASRSLLGGGQPQHF
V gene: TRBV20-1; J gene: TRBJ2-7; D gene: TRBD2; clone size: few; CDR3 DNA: TGCAGAGGGATGAAGCGGGACTCCTACGAGCAGTACTTC; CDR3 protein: CRGMKRDSYEQYF
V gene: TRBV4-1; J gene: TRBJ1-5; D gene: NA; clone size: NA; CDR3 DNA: TGCGCCAGCAGCCAAGAACGAAGGGCAGGGGATAGCAATCAGCCCCAGCATTTT; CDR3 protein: CASSQERRAGDSNQPQHF
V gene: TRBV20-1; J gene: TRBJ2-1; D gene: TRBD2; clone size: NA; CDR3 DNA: TGCAGTGCTAGAAGTTTAGCGGGAGGTGACTGCAATGAGCAGTTCTTC; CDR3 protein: CSARSLAGGDCNEQFF
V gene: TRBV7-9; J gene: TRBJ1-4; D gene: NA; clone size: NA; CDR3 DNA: TGTGCCAGCAGCTTAGGGTTGGAAAAACTGTTTTTT; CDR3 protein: CASSLGLEKLFF
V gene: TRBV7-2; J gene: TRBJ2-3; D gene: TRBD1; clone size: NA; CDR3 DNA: TGTGCCAGCAGCTTGGACAGGGGGCAAGATACGCAGTATTTT; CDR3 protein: CASSLDRGQDTQYF
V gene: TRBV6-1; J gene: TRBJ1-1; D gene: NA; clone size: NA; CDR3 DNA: TGTGCCAGGATGAACACTGAAGCTTTCTTT; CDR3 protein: CARMNTEAFF
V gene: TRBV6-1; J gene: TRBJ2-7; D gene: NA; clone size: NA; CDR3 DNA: TGTGCCAGCAGCCAAACAGGGAACTACGAGCAGTACTTC; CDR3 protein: CASSQTGNYEQYF
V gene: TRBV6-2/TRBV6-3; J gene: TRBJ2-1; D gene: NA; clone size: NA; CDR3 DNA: TGTGCCAGCAGTCACTGGGATGAGCAGTTCTTC; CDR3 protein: CASSHWDEQFF
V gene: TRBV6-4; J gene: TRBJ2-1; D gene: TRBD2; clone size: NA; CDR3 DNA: TGTGCCAGCAGTGACTCTAGCGGGAGTTACAATGAGCAGTTCTTC; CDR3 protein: CASSDSSGSYNEQFF
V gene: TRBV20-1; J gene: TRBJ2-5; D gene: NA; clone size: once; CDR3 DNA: TGCAGTGCTATGTTGGAGACCCAGTACTTC; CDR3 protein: CSAMLETQYF
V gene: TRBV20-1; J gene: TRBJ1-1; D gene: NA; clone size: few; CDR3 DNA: TGCAGTGCTGCTCAGGGAGGTAGGGCTGAAGCTTTCTTT; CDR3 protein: CSAAQGGRAEAFF
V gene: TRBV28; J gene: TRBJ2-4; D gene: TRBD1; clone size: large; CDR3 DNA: TGTGCCAGCAGTACTCAACGGACAGGATTAGCCAAAAACATTCAGTACTTC; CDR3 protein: CASSTQRTGLAKNIQYF
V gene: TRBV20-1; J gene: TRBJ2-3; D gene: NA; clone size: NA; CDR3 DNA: TGCAGTGCTACGAAGGGAGATACGCAGTATTTT; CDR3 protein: CSATKGDTQYF
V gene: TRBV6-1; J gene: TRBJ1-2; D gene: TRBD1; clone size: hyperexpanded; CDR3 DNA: TGTGCCAGCAGGCCCGGGACAGGGGTACGAGGCTACACCTTC; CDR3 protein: CASRPGTGVRGYTF
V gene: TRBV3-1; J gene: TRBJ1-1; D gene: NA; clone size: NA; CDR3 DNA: TGTGCCAGCAGCCAGGAAGGGGCAAGCACTGAAGCTTTCTTT; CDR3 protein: CASSQEGASTEAFF
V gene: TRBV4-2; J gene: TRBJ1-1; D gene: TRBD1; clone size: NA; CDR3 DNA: TGTGCCAGCAGCCGAGGGACAGACACCACTGAAGCTTTCTTT; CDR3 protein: CASSRGTDTTEAFF
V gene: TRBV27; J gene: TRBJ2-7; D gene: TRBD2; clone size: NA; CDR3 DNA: TGTGCCAGCAGTTCGGGACTAGCGGGAGAGTCCTTTATCGAGCAGTACTTC; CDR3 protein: CASSSGLAGESFIEQYF
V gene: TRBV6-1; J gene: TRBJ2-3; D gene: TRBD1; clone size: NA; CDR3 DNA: TGTGCCAGCAGTCCGACAGGGTCCGGTTCGGATACGCAGTATTTT; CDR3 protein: CASSPTGSGSDTQYF
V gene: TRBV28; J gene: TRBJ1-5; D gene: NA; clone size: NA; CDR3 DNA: TGTGCCAGCAGTTCCTATCAGCCCCAGCATTTT; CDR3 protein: CASSSYQPQHF
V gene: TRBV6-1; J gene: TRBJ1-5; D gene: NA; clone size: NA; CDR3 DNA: TGTGCCAGCAGTCACGCAACAGGTAGCAATCAGCCCCAGCATTTT; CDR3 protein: CASSHATGSNQPQHF
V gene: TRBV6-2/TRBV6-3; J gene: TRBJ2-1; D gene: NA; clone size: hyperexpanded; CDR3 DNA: TGTGCCAGCAGAATCAGTAGTGAGCAGTTCTTC; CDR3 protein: CASRISSEQFF
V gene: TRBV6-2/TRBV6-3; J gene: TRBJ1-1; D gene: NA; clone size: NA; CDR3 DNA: TGTGCCAGCAGTTACTCGATTGAAGCTTTCTTT; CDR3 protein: CASSYSIEAFF
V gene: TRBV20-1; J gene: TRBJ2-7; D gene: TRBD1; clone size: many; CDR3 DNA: TGCAGGGGACAGGCGAAAGATTCCTACGAGCAGTACTTC; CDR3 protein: CRGQAKDSYEQYF
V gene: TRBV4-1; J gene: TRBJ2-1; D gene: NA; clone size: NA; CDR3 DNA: TGCGCCAGTAGCCAAGAGGTAGGATACAATGAGCAGTTTTTC; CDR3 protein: CASSQEVGYNEQFF
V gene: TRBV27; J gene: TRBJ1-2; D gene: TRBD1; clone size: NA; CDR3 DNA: TGTGCCAGCAGGAAACAGGGGATCTTCTATGGCTACACCTTC; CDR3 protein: CASRKQGIFYGYTF
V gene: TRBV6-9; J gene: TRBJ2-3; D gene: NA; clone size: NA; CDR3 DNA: TGTGCCAGCAGATACACAGGTACGAAGTATTTT; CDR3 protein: CASRYTGTKYF
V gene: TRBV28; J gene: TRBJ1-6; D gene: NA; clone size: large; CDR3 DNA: TGTGCCAGCAGTTTTTTACAGGGCCCCGGCTATAATTCACCCCTCCACTTT; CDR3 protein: CASSFLQGPGYNSPLHF
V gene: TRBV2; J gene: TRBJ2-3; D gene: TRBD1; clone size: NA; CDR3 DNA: TGTGCCAGCAGTCCCACAGGGGGCTTCACAGATACGCAGTATTTT; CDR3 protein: CASSPTGGFTDTQYF
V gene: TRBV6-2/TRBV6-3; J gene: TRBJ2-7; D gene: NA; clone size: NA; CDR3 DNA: TGTGCCAGCAGTTTCGGACAGTTCTACGAGCGGTACTTC; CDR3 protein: CASSFGQFYERYF
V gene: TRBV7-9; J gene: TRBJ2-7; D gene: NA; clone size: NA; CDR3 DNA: TGTGCCAGCAGCTTAGCTTCCACGTACGAGCAGTACTTC; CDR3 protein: CASSLASTYEQYF
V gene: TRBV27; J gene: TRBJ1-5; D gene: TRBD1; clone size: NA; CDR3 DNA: TGTGCCAGCAGTCCCGCGGACAGGGCTGATCAGCCCCAGCATTTT; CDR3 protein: CASSPADRADQPQHF
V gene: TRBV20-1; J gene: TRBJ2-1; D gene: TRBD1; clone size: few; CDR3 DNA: TGCAGTGCTACGGACAGGGAAGTTGAGCAGTTCTTC; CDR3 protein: CSATDREVEQFF
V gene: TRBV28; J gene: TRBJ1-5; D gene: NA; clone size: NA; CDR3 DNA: TGTGCCAGCAGTTACATGGGAAATAGCAATCAGCCCCAGCATTTT; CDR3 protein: CASSYMGNSNQPQHF